One sample yielded the 28 T cell receptor beta chains listed below, sequenced in a study of CD4 T cells in relation to SARS-CoV-2 and coronaviruses. Before the COVID-19 pandemic, during about 2011-2019, CD4+ T cells were taken from unexposed donors. CD4+ T cells were isolated from the cells after around 10 days of culture. The protocol was immunoSEQ multiplex PCR, while the TCRdb copy is restricted to in-frame clones and leaves out a portion. This table holds 20,000 or so clones, 78% found once. Their antigens remain unidentified. Sequenced sample: CD4+ T cells from PBMCs, cultured in vitro. Receptors were obtained from a human donor in good health.

The count of this clone is one. This chain uses TRBV7-8 with TRBJ1-2; a possible D gene is TRBD1 (5 bases). This CDR3 region has 17 residues. In germline, CDR1 is SGHVS, CDR2 FQNEAQ. V lost 5 bases and J lost 4, with 23 bases in between. CDR3 amino acids: CASSPTILPGTGYGYTF. CDR3 coding DNA: TGTGCCAGCAGCCCCACTATTCTTCCCGGGACGGGCTATGGCTACACCTTC.

The J gene is TRBJ2-1, the V gene TRBV11-2; D remains ambiguous. Germline-derived CDR1 and CDR2 are SGHAT and FQNNGV. The germline V and J ends were trimmed by 6 bases and 3 bases, with 15 bases remaining between them. The CDR3 loop spans 15 amino acids. The CDR3 spells CASSNRTVYYNEQFF. As DNA, the CDR3 is TGTGCCAGCAGTAATAGAACTGTCTACTACAATGAGCAGTTCTTC. The full variable domain, rest sourced from reference TRBV11-2 and TRBJ2-1, is EAGVAQSPRYKIIEKRQSVAFWCNPISGHATLYWYQQILGQGPKLLIQFQNNGVVDDSQLPKDRFSAERLKGVDSTLKIQPAKLEDSAVYLCASSNRTVYYNEQFFGPGTRLTVL.

To note about this clone: One end of the junction does not line up with germline, which may come from a read error. The gene calls are TRBV2 and TRBJ2-5, with a possible D match to TRBD1 (5 bases). The CDR3 spans 14 residues. Germline V CDR1 and CDR2: SNHLY, FYNNEI. DNA for the CDR3: TGTGCCAGCAGCGAAGGACGGACACAAGAGACCCAGTACTTC. Translated, it gives CASSEGRTQETQYF.

In its sample, this clone was seen a few times. This chain uses TRBV6-5 with TRBJ2-5, with D unresolved. Germline CDR1 and CDR2: MNHEY and SVGAGI. The V end lost 6 bases, the J end lost 2 bases, and 4 bases lay between the germline ends. This CDR3 region has 11 residues. DNA for the CDR3: TGTGCCAGCAGGACACAAGAGACCCAGTACTTC. Protein: CASRTQETQYF.

V usage is TRBV29-1 and J usage is TRBJ2-7, with D unresolved. The V end lost 1 base, the J end lost 5 bases, and 6 bases lay between the germline ends. The CDR3 is 11 amino acids. Germline CDR1 is SQVTM and CDR2 is ANQGSEA. CDR3 sequence reads: CSVEGGNEQYF. The CDR3 DNA follows: TGCAGCGTTGAAGGGGGTAACGAGCAGTACTTC.

CDR3 residues: CASSPLRDRGLGYTF. In nucleotides, the CDR3 is TGTGCCAGCAGCCCTCTACGGGACAGGGGGCTTGGCTACACCTTC. V usage is TRBV7-9 and J usage is TRBJ1-2, with 12 nucleotides matching TRBD1. The germline V gene encodes CDR1 SEHNR and CDR2 FQNEAQ (reference sequence). This CDR3 is 15 amino acids long. V was clipped by 5 bases and J by 7 bases; unmatched bases: 8.

This clone was found a few times. The chain employs TRBV6-5 and TRBJ1-1, with TRBD1 matching 7 bases. Germline trimming cut 5 bases from V and 6 bases from J; bases unmatched to any gene: 9. The CDR3 is made up of 14 amino acids. Germline V gene lookup returns CDR1 MNHEY and CDR2 SVGAGI. As DNA, the CDR3 is TGTGCCAGCAGTATGACAGGGCATGATCCTGAAGCTTTCTTT. Protein product: CASSMTGHDPEAFF.

The V call is TRBV18, the J call TRBJ1-4, with unresolved D. The germline V gene has CDR1 KGHSH and CDR2 LQKENI. The CDR3 length is 16 residues. Trimming left V 2 bases short and J 2 bases short, with 12 bases between. DNA for the CDR3: TGTGCCAGCTCACCAAACGATCTGTGGACTAATGAAAAACTGTTTTTT. Protein product: CASSPNDLWTNEKLFF.

The gene calls are TRBV2 and TRBJ2-3; TRBD1 matches at 9 bases. Germline assignment: CDR1 SNHLY and CDR2 FYNNEI. The length of the CDR3 is 14 residues. V gave up 6 bases and J gave up 3 bases; unmatched junction bases: 4. The CDR3 coding sequence is TGTGCCAGCAGCAGGGACAGGGTTACAGATACGCAGTATTTT. It codes for CASSRDRVTDTQYF.

The CDR3 reads CASSPQDLSYNEQFF. The CDR3 coding sequence is TGTGCCAGCTCACCACAGGATTTGTCCTACAATGAGCAGTTCTTC. The chain carries TRBV18 and TRBJ2-1; D is undetermined. The CDR3 spans 15 residues. With 1 base removed from V and 1 base from J, the gap between germline ends came to 8 bases. Germline lookup yields CDR1 KGHSH and CDR2 LQKENI.

V and J are TRBV7-9 and TRBJ1-5; D call uncertain. The CDR3 has 14 amino acids. Germline CDR1 reads SEHNR; CDR2 reads FQNEAQ (reference sequence). Trimming took 5 bases from V and 0 from J, leaving 8 bases between them. CDR3 region: CASSQSNSNQPQHF. CDR3 bases: TGTGCCAGCAGCCAGTCAAATAGCAATCAGCCCCAGCATTTT.

This chain uses TRBV18 with TRBJ2-7, with 9 bases matching TRBD2. Germline V lookup: CDR1 KGHSH, CDR2 LQKENI. After removal of 3 bases from V and 4 bases from J, the junction contained 10 bases not matched to a gene. CDR3 length: 16 amino acids. The CDR3 loop reads CASSPLGPSGTYEQYF. The CDR3 DNA sequence: TGTGCCAGCTCACCTTTGGGTCCTAGCGGGACGTACGAGCAGTACTTC.

V and J are TRBV30 and TRBJ2-1; D ambiguous. Germline assignment: CDR1 GTSNPN and CDR2 SVGIG (reference sequence). The V end lost 2 bases, the J end lost 6 bases, and 14 bases lay between the germline ends. This CDR3 has 14 amino acids. The CDR3 region has the DNA TGTGCCTGGAGTCAACAAGATTCAGGCAATGAGCAGTTCTTC. It yields the protein CAWSQQDSGNEQFF.

V and J are TRBV11-2 and TRBJ2-1, with D possibly matching TRBD2 (5 bases). CDR1 and CDR2 from the germline V gene are SGHAT and FQNNGV. This CDR3 is 15 amino acids long. V shed 4 bases and J shed 4 bases, with 14 bases lying between them. CDR3 sequence reads: CASSSSPAAYNEQFF. Here the CDR3 DNA reads TGTGCCAGCAGCTCGTCGCCAGCGGCGTACAATGAGCAGTTCTTC.

This rearrangement joins TRBV5-1 to TRBJ2-3; D is undetermined. The CDR3 is 16 amino acids. V lost 6 bases to trimming and J lost 0 bases, with 17 bases between them. From germline, CDR1 is SGHRS and CDR2 YFSETQ. This CDR3 reads CASIQGPLGSTDTQYF. The CDR3 region has the DNA TGCGCCAGCATCCAAGGGCCTTTAGGTAGCACAGATACGCAGTATTTT.

The rearrangement uses TRBV30 and TRBJ2-7; D might be TRBD1 (6 bases). V lost 1 base to trimming and J lost 6 bases, with 13 bases between them. The germline V gene encodes CDR1 GTSNPN and CDR2 SVGIG (reference sequence). The CDR3 length is 13 residues. The CDR3 DNA reads as TGTGCCTGGAGTGCGCCAACAGGGTTCGAGCAGTACTTC. This gives the protein CAWSAPTGFEQYF.

The chain links TRBV2 to TRBJ2-1; D may match TRBD1 or TRBD2 (5 bases each). The CDR3 has 14 amino acids. Germline loops: CDR1 SNHLY, CDR2 FYNNEI. V lost 2 bases and J 9 bases, leaving 14 bases between the germline ends. The CDR3 DNA is TGTGCCAGCAGTGAAACGGGTGGGGACGGTGAGCAGTTCTTC. Translation gives CASSETGGDGEQFF.

This clone is a singleton in its sample. J is TRBJ1-4 and V is TRBV30; D gene ambiguous. Trimming took off 6 bases at V and 4 bases at J, with 12 bases between the two ends. This CDR3 comprises 13 residues. Germline CDR1 GTSNPN, CDR2 SVGIG (reference sequence). CDR3 region: CACRRLFNEKLFF. The CDR3 coding sequence is TGTGCCTGCCGACGTTTGTTTAATGAAAAACTGTTTTTT.

The chain joins TRBV24-1 to TRBJ2-1; D not resolved. From germline, CDR1 is KGHDR and CDR2 SFDVKD. The CDR3 sequence is 13 residues long. Trimming took 4 bases from V and 9 from J, leaving 12 bases between them. This CDR3 reads CATSDPLVVEQFF. The CDR3 bases are TGTGCCACCAGTGACCCCCTAGTTGTTGAGCAGTTCTTC.

CDR3 in DNA: TGTGCCAGCAGTGGACATCTAAATCAGCCCCAGCATTTT. The encoded protein is CASSGHLNQPQHF. The rearrangement links TRBV2 to TRBJ1-5; D gene ambiguous. Trimming took off 4 bases at V and 4 bases at J, with 8 bases between the two ends. The CDR3 is 13 amino acids. Germline V gene lookup returns CDR1 SNHLY and CDR2 FYNNEI.

This sequence joins TRBV6-5 and TRBJ2-5; D ambiguous. CDR3 length: 15 amino acids. The V gene's germline CDR1 is MNHEY and CDR2 SVGAGI. The V and J ends lost 0 bases and 2 bases respectively, with 10 bases between them. The CDR3 bases are TGTGCCAGCAGTTACTCTCGAACTTTTCAAGAGACCCAGTACTTC. Translation gives CASSYSRTFQETQYF.

The CDR3 reads CSANYGYTF. For the CDR3, the DNA is TGCAGTGCTAACTATGGCTACACCTTC. This chain links TRBV20-1 with TRBJ1-2; D remains ambiguous. Trimming took 4 bases from V and 3 from J, leaving 0 bases between them. The CDR3 sequence is 9 residues long. Germline assignment: CDR1 DFQATT and CDR2 SNEGSKA (reference sequence).

In its sample, this clone ranks as medium-sized. The rearrangement links TRBV7-2 to TRBJ2-1, with 8 positions matching TRBD2. Germline V gives CDR1 SGHTA, CDR2 FQGNSA. This CDR3 comprises 14 residues. Trimming took 5 bases from V and 10 from J; bases not matched to a gene: 10. The CDR3 reads CASSALAGGQEQFF. CDR3 nucleotides: TGTGCCAGCAGCGCTTTGGCGGGAGGTCAAGAGCAGTTCTTC.

This chain joins TRBV2 and TRBJ2-4, with 8 bases identical to TRBD1. CDR1 is SNHLY, CDR2 FYNNEI, per germline. This CDR3 contains 18 residues. J was trimmed by 0 bases and V by 4 bases; bases with no gene match: 11. For the CDR3, the DNA is TGTGCCAGCAGTGGGGGACAGGAATTTATAATAGCCAAAAACATTCAGTACTTC. Translation gives CASSGGQEFIIAKNIQYF.

CDR3 sequence reads: CASRTDYQGNTIYF. DNA for the CDR3: TGTGCCAGTCGGACGGATTATCAAGGAAACACCATATATTTT. The chain has TRBV6-5 and TRBJ1-3; D call uncertain. V gave up 9 bases and J gave up 4 bases, with 16 bases separating them. This CDR3 comprises 14 residues. Germline V gene lookup returns CDR1 MNHEY and CDR2 SVGAGI.

This chain links TRBV20-1 with TRBJ1-5; 9 nucleotides align to TRBD1. CDR1 is DFQATT and CDR2 is SNEGSKA in the germline V gene (reference sequence). The CDR3 is 16 residues long. V shed 3 bases, J shed 5 bases, and the junction held 11 bases outside the gene matches. The CDR3 DNA sequence: TGCAGTGCTAGTAGGTGGACAGGGGAGTTTTATCAGCCCCAGCATTTT. It codes for CSASRWTGEFYQPQHF.

V and J are TRBV28 and TRBJ1-5; D not certain. Germline V gene sequence: CDR1 MDHEN, CDR2 SYDVKM. This CDR3 region has 12 residues. With 8 bases removed from V and 6 bases from J, the gap between germline ends came to 11 bases. The CDR3: CASVTTGQPQHF. In DNA form, the CDR3 reads TGTGCCAGCGTAACGACCGGTCAGCCCCAGCATTTT.

The chain links TRBV4-1 to TRBJ2-5; the D is unclear. The CDR3 has 15 residues. CDR1 is MGHRA and CDR2 is YSYEKL in the germline V gene. Trimming left V 1 base short and J 3 bases short, with 12 bases between. For the CDR3, the DNA is TGCGCCAGCAGCCAAGTGCCCAGGTCGGAAGAGACCCAGTACTTC. It translates to CASSQVPRSEETQYF.